This is a list of T cell receptor beta chains from one sample in a study of shared clonotypes between healthy human individuals. Assay used: immunoSEQ multiplex PCR; TCRdb lists only in-frame clones, some missing. The sample yields roughly 2 million clones, 85% to 95% seen once. The sequenced material came from naive CD4+ T cells sorted from blood. Every receptor here comes from a man aged 18 to 35 in good health. Both conserved end residues are part of each CDR3. A D gene is named only where the DNA matches it firmly. Where a row states a size, it is once, few, many or the class of an expanded clone; other rows omit it.

clone_size j_call d_call v_call cdr3_nt cdr3_aa
. TRBJ1-1 . TRBV5-6 TGTGCCAGCAGCTGGGGGCTTAACACTGAAGCTTTCTTT CASSWGLNTEAFF
. TRBJ2-2 . TRBV9 TGTGCCAGCAGCGTGCAAACCGGGACGGGGAACACCGGGGAGCTGTTTTTT CASSVQTGTGNTGELFF
. TRBJ2-7 . TRBV10-3 TGTGCCATCAGTGAGTCGGAGCGGACCTACGAGCAGTACTTC CAISESERTYEQYF
. TRBJ2-3 . TRBV6-1 TGTGCCAGCAAAAGGACAGCCTCTAGCACAGATACGCAGTATTTT CASKRTASSTDTQYF
. TRBJ2-5 . TRBV6-6 TGTGCCAGCATATATAAGGAGACCCAGTACTTC CASIYKETQYF
. TRBJ1-1 . TRBV29-1 TGCAGCGTGGGTGGCACCACTGAAGCTTTCTTT CSVGGTTEAFF
. TRBJ1-6 TRBD1 TRBV19 TGTGCCAGTAGAGTAGGACAGGCGGTTTATAATTCACCCCTCCACTTT CASRVGQAVYNSPLHF
. TRBJ1-1 TRBD1 TRBV7-2 TGTGCCAGCAGTCGTGTGGGACAGGTGAACACTGAAGCTTTCTTT CASSRVGQVNTEAFF
once TRBJ2-1 TRBD2 TRBV27 TGTGCCAGCAGTTTATTAGGCCTAGCGGGATCCTTAGCAGAGCAGTTCTTC CASSLLGLAGSLAEQFF
. TRBJ2-1 TRBD1 TRBV18 TGTGCCAGCTCACCACCGGGACAGTACAATGAGCAGTTCTTC CASSPPGQYNEQFF
. TRBJ1-6 . TRBV28 TGTGCCGCCCGGGGGCAGCCCGCGGGGTCACCCCTCCACTTT CAARGQPAGSPLHF
. TRBJ1-2 TRBD1 TRBV28 TGTGCCAGCAGTTCCCCCGGGACAGCTTATGGCTACACCTTC CASSSPGTAYGYTF
. TRBJ1-5 . TRBV2 TGTGCCAGCAGTGAAGCATCGCCAAACCAGCCCCAGCATTTT CASSEASPNQPQHF
once TRBJ2-5 . TRBV6-5 TGTGCCAGCAGTTACCGCGGGACCAACCGAGAGACCCAGTACTTC CASSYRGTNRETQYF
. TRBJ1-2 TRBD1 TRBV5-4 TGTGCCAGCAGCTTGAGAACAGGGGTTACGTATGGCTACACCTTC CASSLRTGVTYGYTF
. TRBJ2-7 . TRBV7-9 TGTGCCAGCAGCCCCCCCCCAAGCTCCTACGAGCAGTACTTC CASSPPPSSYEQYF
. TRBJ2-2 . TRBV5-1 TGCGCCAGCAGCCGGGTAGGCCCTGACCAGGCGGATCTGTTTTTT CASSRVGPDQADLFF
. TRBJ2-7 TRBD2 TRBV6-5 TGTGCCAGCAGTTCCACCTCTAGCGGACCTTACGAGCAGTACTTC CASSSTSSGPYEQYF
. TRBJ1-2 . TRBV2 TGTGCCAGCAGTGAAGTTGACATCGGTGGCTACACCTTC CASSEVDIGGYTF
. TRBJ1-5 . TRBV5-3 TGTGCCAGAAGCTCCGTACCAGGGAGCAATCAGCCCCAGCATTTT CARSSVPGSNQPQHF
. TRBJ2-5 . TRBV2 TGTGCCAGCAGTAAAGGCGATAAGAGCGGCCAAGAGACCCAGTACTTC CASSKGDKSGQETQYF
. TRBJ2-7 TRBD2 TRBV5-1 TGCGCCAGCAGCCTTCAACTAGCGGGGGGGATATCCTACGAGCAGTACTTC CASSLQLAGGISYEQYF
. TRBJ2-2 . TRBV11-2 TGTGCCAGCAGCCCCGGGACTCTAGGCATCGGGGAGCTGTTTTTT CASSPGTLGIGELFF
. TRBJ1-1 . TRBV5-1 TGCGCCAGCAGCTTGGAGAAGAACACTGAAGCTTTCTTT CASSLEKNTEAFF
. TRBJ1-1 . TRBV5-1 TGCGCCAGCAGCCCTAGACAGTCGAACACTGAAGCTTTCTTT CASSPRQSNTEAFF
. TRBJ2-1 TRBD2 TRBV7-9 TGTGCCAGCAGCTTTAGCGGGAGATCTTCCTACAATGAGCAGTTCTTC CASSFSGRSSYNEQFF
. TRBJ2-5 . TRBV20-1 TGCAGTGCGCAGAGGGGGGAGACCCAGTACTTC CSAQRGETQYF
. TRBJ1-5 . TRBV10-3 TGTGCCATCAGCAATACAGGGTATAGCAATCAGCCCCAGCATTTT CAISNTGYSNQPQHF
once TRBJ1-2 TRBD1 TRBV7-9 TGTGCCAGCAGCCCCGACAGGGGTTCCTATGGCTACACCTTC CASSPDRGSYGYTF
. TRBJ2-1 . TRBV2 TGTGCCAGCAGTGAATCGAAGGGGCAGTTCTTC CASSESKGQFF
. TRBJ1-2 . TRBV18 TGTGCCAGCTCAGCAAGTCCAGGGACGGGCTATGGCTACACCTTC CASSASPGTGYGYTF
. TRBJ2-7 TRBD2 TRBV5-1 TGCGCCAGCAGCCTCAAGCGGGAAGGGGAGCAGTACTTC CASSLKREGEQYF
. TRBJ1-2 TRBD1 TRBV6-5 TGTGCCAGCAGAGGACAGGGTGGGGCCACCTTTGGCTACACCTTC CASRGQGGATFGYTF
. TRBJ1-2 . TRBV19 TGTGCCAGTTATCGCGACGGCCCTAACTATGGCTACACCTTC CASYRDGPNYGYTF
. TRBJ1-1 TRBD1 TRBV5-1 TGCGCCAGCAGCTTGGCCCTTCAGGGGGCGATGAACACTGAAGCTTTCTTT CASSLALQGAMNTEAFF
. TRBJ2-7 . TRBV19 TGTGCCAGTAGTAGGCGGGGAAGCTCCTACGAGCAGTACTTC CASSRRGSSYEQYF
. TRBJ1-6 TRBD1 TRBV4-1 TGCGCCAGCAGCCTCGACAGGGCCAATTCACCCCTCCACTTT CASSLDRANSPLHF
. TRBJ2-2 . TRBV11-3 TGTGCCAGCAGCTGGGGGCGACAGGAGCCCAACACCGGGGAGCTGTTTTTT CASSWGRQEPNTGELFF
. TRBJ2-5 . TRBV5-1 TGCGCCAGCAGCTTGGAGGGACTCGGAGGTGGGACCCAGTACTTC CASSLEGLGGGTQYF
. TRBJ2-7 TRBD1 TRBV6-6 TGTGCCAGCAGTTACGACAGGGCCCCGCACTCCTACGAGCAGTACTTC CASSYDRAPHSYEQYF
. TRBJ1-2 TRBD1 TRBV6-1 TGTGCCAGCAGTGAAGGACAGGGGGTTTATGGCTACACCTTC CASSEGQGVYGYTF
. TRBJ2-1 TRBD2 TRBV7-7 TGTGCTAGCAGCCCAACTAGCGGTCCCTACAATGAGCAGTTCTTC CASSPTSGPYNEQFF
. TRBJ2-7 TRBD2 TRBV9 TGTGCCAGCAGCGAGTACGGGAGCGGGGGGATCTACGAGCAGTACTTC CASSEYGSGGIYEQYF
. TRBJ1-1 . TRBV7-6 TGTGCCAGCAGCTCAGGCAACCTGAACACTGAAGCTTTCTTT CASSSGNLNTEAFF
. TRBJ1-1 . TRBV6-6 TGTGCCAGCAGTTACTCGAAAGTTGAAGCTTTCTTT CASSYSKVEAFF
. TRBJ1-6 . TRBV7-3 TGTGCCAGCAGCCTCGGACAGAGTAATTCACCCCTCCACTTT CASSLGQSNSPLHF
. TRBJ1-1 TRBD1 TRBV29-1 TGCAGCGCCCCAGGACAGGGCAGAACTGAAGCTTTCTTT CSAPGQGRTEAFF
. TRBJ2-7 . TRBV6-5 TGTGCCAGCAGTCCCGAGAGGGGAAGCTCCTACGAGCAGTACTTC CASSPERGSSYEQYF